This T cell receptor (beta chain) was recorded in a study of Tregs in tolerant kidney transplant recipients. TCRdb's table, derived via immunoSEQ multiplex PCR, lists solely in-frame clones and lacks some. The sample lists about 50,000 clones, 89% occurring once. CDR3 length: 12 residues. Germline lookup yields CDR1 SGHVS and CDR2 FNYEAQ. V lost 7 bases to trimming and J lost 0 bases, with 6 bases between them. With regard to this clone: Antigen: not known.

Whole-study results and caveats: Biological reproducibility was not directly addressed in this study. Tolerant patients' donor-specific Tregs expanded beyond overall Tregs, suggesting antigen-driven growth. Changing PCR primers prevented nucleotide comparison between some patients' samples.

Related graft donors supplied nonmyeloablative bone marrow transplants, and mixed chimerism was transient. Thawed PBMCs were FACS-sorted into unstimulated CD4+CD25+CD127- regulatory T cells, CD4+CD25- non-regulatory cells, CD4 and CD8 cells. The chain uses TRBV7-6 and TRBJ1-1, with D perhaps matching TRBD1 (5 bases). The receptor was isolated from a human patient who received a combined kidney and bone marrow transplant. Some T cells here may be from the graft donor. The sample in question was CD8+ T cells from blood (PBMCs), obtained 12 months after the transplant. CDR3 sequence (DNA): TGTGCCAGCAAGGGGTTGAACACTGAAGCTTTCTTT. It translates to CASKGLNTEAFF.